Shown below are 26 T cell receptor beta chains from a single sample sequenced in a study of tumor-infiltrating lymphocytes in primary liver carcinoma. Co-extraction of RNA and DNA was performed on about 19-32 mg of unsorted bulk tissue. Starting material of roughly 550 ng total RNA yielded TCR beta cDNA via a constant-region primer. Amplification in three nested multiplex PCR rounds with slightly modified ARM-PCR gave rise to TCR beta libraries. The first two PCR rounds, around 11 cycles each, used TRBV1-TRBV30 forward primers and a C-beta reverse primer. One entry per CDR3 protein results from TCRdb running MiXCR on the multiplex PCR reads. The profile shows approximately 110,000 distinct CDR3 sequences, around 64% of them singletons. Sequencing was performed on liver tumor tissue from sampling region 3. The subset is: tumor region T3, left-lateral pole. These receptors originate from a woman aged 55-69 years with primary liver carcinoma and hepatitis B virus infection.

This clonotype was seen many times. The chain recombines TRBV11-2 with TRBJ1-3, with 11 positions matching TRBD1. The CDR3 sequence is 17 residues long. V was clipped by 2 bases and J by 6 bases; unmatched bases: 9. CDR1 is SGHAT, CDR2 FQNNGV, per germline. The DNA of the CDR3 is TGTGCCAGCAGCTTATTCCCCCCCGGACAGGGGGCAAACACCATATATTTT. This gives the protein CASSLFPPGQGANTIYF.

At least ten counts were recorded for this clonotype. The chain has TRBV6-5 and TRBJ1-2, with a weak D call TRBD1 (6 bases). The CDR3 extends over 17 amino acids. Germline V CDR1 and CDR2: MNHEY, SVGAGI. Trimming took off 2 bases at V and 3 bases at J, with 19 bases between the two ends. CDR3 DNA sequence: TGTGCCAGCAGTTACGGCGGGGGGGGCGTCGGGGACTATGGCTACACCTTC. Its translation is CASSYGGGGVGDYGYTF.

This clonotype was detected only once. No conserved phenylalanine or tryptophan is present at the end of the CDR3, so a read error is the likely explanation. CDR3 sequence (DNA): TGTGCGAGCAGCTTTCCCGGGACTAGCGGGATCAAAAACATTCAGTACCTC. It specifies CASSFPGTSGIKNIQYL. The chain uses TRBV11-1 and TRBJ2-4; 13 bases line up with TRBD2. Per germline, CDR1 SGHAT and CDR2 FQDESV (reference sequence). The CDR3 has 17 residues.

On this clonotype: At one boundary the junction diverges from the germline segment, which might be a read error. The rearrangement joins TRBV12-3 or TRBV12-4 to TRBJ2-1; a weak D match, TRBD1 (5 bases). The CDR3 sequence is 15 residues long. This CDR3 is CASSSGIWGPNQQFF. The CDR3 DNA is TGTGCCAGCAGTTCAGGGATCTGGGGCCCCAATCAGCAGTTCTTC.

The table lists this clonotype with many counts. V and J are TRBV4-1 and TRBJ2-3; possibly TRBD1 or TRBD2 for D (5 bases each). Germline values: CDR1 MGHRA, CDR2 YSYEKL. The ends were cut back, 4 bases at V and 4 bases at J, with 15 bases in the middle. This CDR3 contains 15 residues. Here the CDR3 reads CASSLRGGGADTQYF. CDR3 nucleotides: TGCGCCAGCAGCCTAAGGGGTGGGGGTGCAGATACGCAGTATTTT.

The sample holds a few counts of this clonotype. Given a much more abundant clone one base away, this may be a read error. The gene calls are TRBV5-4 and TRBJ2-1, with 12 bases aligning to TRBD2. CDR1 and CDR2 (germline): SGHNT, YYREEE (reference sequence). The CDR3 has 16 residues. The CDR3 sequence: CVSSPRLAGESNEQFF. The CDR3 region has the DNA TGTGTCAGCAGCCCCCGACTAGCGGGAGAATCAAATGAGCAGTTCTTC.

This clonotype was detected only once. One end of the junction varies from germline; a read error may be responsible. This chain links TRBV29-1 with TRBJ2-7; D is ambiguous. Germline V gene data show CDR1 as SQVTM and CDR2 as ANQGSEA. There are 12 residues in the CDR3. The CDR3 coding sequence is TGCAGCGCCAGGATAGGGTCCTATGAGCAGTACTTC. This gives the protein CSARIGSYEQYF.

CDR3 amino acids: CASRGQYTDTQYF. CDR3 bases: TGTGCCAGCAGAGGACAGTACACAGATACGCAGTATTTT. V usage is TRBV28 and J usage is TRBJ2-3, with TRBD1 as a possible D gene (6 bases). Trimming took off 6 bases at V and 2 bases at J, with 9 bases between the two ends. This CDR3 is built from 13 residues. Germline values: CDR1 MDHEN, CDR2 SYDVKM.

The chain combines TRBV7-9 with TRBJ1-2; perhaps TRBD1 as D (5 bases). V was clipped by 1 base and J by 8 bases, with 17 bases between them. Germline values: CDR1 SEHNR, CDR2 FQNEAQ (reference sequence). The CDR3 has 15 residues. The CDR3 region has the DNA TGTGCCAGCAGCTTAGATGGGTCAGGGAGTGAAGGCTACACCTTC. This gives the protein CASSLDGSGSEGYTF.

Many counts were recorded for this clonotype. The chain employs TRBV12-3 or TRBV12-4 and TRBJ2-7; maybe TRBD1 (5 bases). Trimming shortened V by 7 bases and J by 4 bases, and 14 bases separated the two germline ends. The CDR3 sequence is 13 residues long. The CDR3 sequence: CASTQGLQYEQYF. The CDR3 DNA reads as TGTGCCAGCACCCAGGGCCTACAGTACGAGCAGTACTTC.

A few counts support this clonotype. This CDR3 fails to terminate in the conserved phenylalanine or tryptophan, so it likely reflects a read error. The rearrangement links TRBV7-8 to TRBJ2-1; D call uncertain. The V end lost 2 bases, the J end lost 6 bases, and 11 bases lay between the germline ends. The length of the CDR3 is 14 residues. Germline V gene data show CDR1 as SGHVS and CDR2 as FQNEAQ. CDR3 nucleotide sequence: TGTGCCAGCAGCTTAATCCTGGGCGGCAATGAGCAGTTCGTC. This gives the protein CASSLILGGNEQFV.

The chain couples TRBV2 to TRBJ1-2; TRBD1 might be the D (5 bases). CDR3 length: 13 residues. The V gene's germline CDR1 is SNHLY and CDR2 FYNNEI. V was pared by 4 bases and J by 12 bases, with 18 bases between. CDR3 coding DNA: TGTGCCAGCAGTGTTCGGGACTTGGGAGGCGACACCTTC. Residues: CASSVRDLGGDTF. Drawing the rest from reference TRBV2 and TRBJ1-2, the complete variable domain is EPEVTQTPSHQVTQMGQEVILRCVPISNHLYFYWYRQILGQKVEFLVSFYNNEISEKSEIFDDQFSVERPDGSNFTLKIRSTKLEDSAMYFCASSVRDLGGDTFGSGTRLTVV.

Of note for this clonotype: Since a much larger clone is just one base distant, this may be a read error. The DNA for the CDR3 is TGTGCCAGCACCTTGGCCGGGGGACAGTACTCCTCTGGGGCCAACGTCCTGACTTTC. Its protein is CASTLAGGQYSSGANVLTF. The chain employs TRBV5-4 and TRBJ2-6; possible D gene TRBD1, 7 bases. The CDR3 length is 19 residues. The V gene's germline CDR1 is SGHNT and CDR2 YYREEE (reference sequence).

Comment on this clonotype: The junction departs from germline at one end; a sequencing error may be responsible. The chain links TRBV11-2 to TRBJ2-7; maybe TRBD1 (6 bases). Germline V CDR1 and CDR2: SGHAT, FQNNGV. This CDR3 has 13 amino acids. The DNA for the CDR3 is TGTGCCAGCAGCTTAACTAGGGGGATCGAGCAGTATTTC. Its translation is CASSLTRGIEQYF.

Comments on this clonotype: This may be a read error: a much more frequent sequence differs by one nucleotide. The gene calls are TRBV5-4 and TRBJ2-7, with 9 bases identical to TRBD2. The germline gives CDR1 SGHNT, CDR2 YYREEE (reference sequence). J gave up 3 bases and V 5 bases, and 9 bases lay outside the gene matches. There are 15 residues in the CDR3. Here the CDR3 reads CASRAETSGNYEQYF. For the CDR3, the DNA is TGTGCCAGCAGGGCCGAGACTAGCGGCAACTACGAGCAGTACTTC. The whole variable domain, remainder taken from reference TRBV5-4 and TRBJ2-7, is ETGVTQSPTHLIKTRGQQVTLRCSSQSGHNTVSWYQQALGQGPQFIFQYYREEENGRGNFPPRFSGLQFPNYSSELNVNALELDDSALYLCASRAETSGNYEQYFGPGTRLTVT.

At least ten counts were recorded for this clonotype. The chain couples TRBV29-1 to TRBJ2-1, with 9 bases fitting TRBD2. The germline V gene encodes CDR1 SQVTM and CDR2 ANQGSEA. After removal of 4 bases from V and 4 bases from J, the junction contained 2 bases not matched to a gene. The CDR3 has 13 residues. The CDR3 DNA reads TGCAGCGTTGGGACTAGCGTATACAATGAGCAGTTCTTC. Translating it yields CSVGTSVYNEQFF.

This clonotype was detected many times. The J gene is TRBJ1-5, the V gene TRBV6-6, with unresolved D. In germline, CDR1 is MNHNY, CDR2 SVGAGI (reference sequence). Deletions cut 2 bases from V and 7 bases from J, with 21 bases between. The CDR3 totals 17 residues. CDR3 in amino acids: CASSYQSMTVTRQPQHF. CDR3 nucleotides: TGTGCCAGCAGTTACCAATCGATGACTGTTACGAGGCAGCCCCAGCATTTT.

Many counts were recorded for this clonotype. The CDR3 is CASSVTGGSEKLFF. The CDR3 DNA is TGCGCCAGCAGCGTGACAGGGGGCTCTGAAAAACTGTTTTTT. The chain recombines TRBV5-1 with TRBJ1-4; 10 positions agree with TRBD1. This CDR3 is 14 amino acids long. V lost 4 bases, J lost 7 bases, and 4 bases stayed unmatched. The germline V gene encodes CDR1 SGHRS and CDR2 YFSETQ.

The chain has TRBV12-3 or TRBV12-4 and TRBJ2-5, with 10 positions matching TRBD2. CDR3 length: 16 residues. V lost 10 bases, J lost 2 bases, and 13 bases stayed unmatched. The CDR3 reads CANTEGLAGVQETQYF. CDR3 nucleotide sequence: TGTGCCAACACCGAGGGGCTAGCGGGAGTGCAAGAGACCCAGTACTTC.

Points on this clonotype: This could be a read error, since a much larger clone is one nucleotide away. V usage is TRBV12-3 or TRBV12-4 and J usage is TRBJ2-1; D is uncertain. The CDR3 is 13 residues long. Deletions cut 11 bases from V and 0 bases from J, with 11 bases between. The CDR3 region has the DNA TGTGCCGTGGGCATAAGCTCCTACAATGAGCAGTTCTTC. Translated, it gives CAVGISSYNEQFF.

The rearrangement uses TRBV6-1 and TRBJ2-3; 14 positions agree with TRBD2. Germline lookup yields CDR1 MNHNS and CDR2 SASEGT. V trimming: 6 bases; J trimming: 3 bases; junction bases outside the gene matches: 5. CDR3 length equals 16 residues. The CDR3 bases are TGTGCCAGCAGGGGGGGGACTAGCGGGAGTACAGATACGCAGTATTTT. Translated: CASRGGTSGSTDTQYF.

This clonotype occurred once. With a much larger clone just one base away, this may be a read error. CDR3 in DNA: TGCACCAGCAGCCTAGACAGGGGAGAAGAGACCCAGTACTTC. Translated: CTSSLDRGEETQYF. The genes are TRBV5-1 and TRBJ2-5; TRBD1 matches 8 bases. The CDR3 contains 14 residues. The germline V gene has CDR1 SGHRS and CDR2 YFSETQ. Full variable domain (rest looked up from reference TRBV5-1 and TRBJ2-5): KAGVTQTPRYLIKTRGQQVTLSCSPISGHRSVSWYQQTPGQGLQFLFEYFSETQRNKGNFPGRFSGRQFSNSRSEMNVSTLELGDSALYLCTSSLDRGEETQYFGPGTRLLVL.

Turning to this clonotype: This may arise from a read error, as a much more abundant clone is one base away. The chain uses TRBV5-8 and TRBJ1-2; tentatively, D is TRBD1 (5 bases). This CDR3 is 14 amino acids long. Trimming took off 1 base at V and 10 bases at J, with 17 bases between the two ends. Per the germline V gene, CDR1 is SGHTS and CDR2 is YDEGEE. CDR3 region: CASSLSGTATDYTF. CDR3 DNA: TGTGCCAGCAGCTTGTCGGGGACCGCTACGGACTACACCTTC.

The sample holds a few counts of this clonotype. This chain uses TRBV28 with TRBJ2-1; D is undetermined. The CDR3 totals 13 residues. Germline loops: CDR1 MDHEN, CDR2 SYDVKM. Trimming took 1 base from V and 7 from J, leaving 8 bases between them. The CDR3 spells CASSLSGRNEQFF. The DNA of the CDR3 is TGTGCCAGCAGTTTATCGGGCCGGAATGAGCAGTTCTTC.

As regards this clonotype: The CDR3 carries no conserved terminal phenylalanine or tryptophan, so it likely arises from a read error. The J gene is TRBJ2-5, the V gene TRBV4-2; no clear D. The CDR3 extends over 17 amino acids. Germline V gene lookup returns CDR1 LGHNA and CDR2 YNFKEQ. The ends were cut back, 2 bases at V and 4 bases at J, with 20 bases in the middle. CDR3 amino acids: CASSQTRTRNIPETQYV. For the CDR3, the DNA is TGTGCCAGCAGCCAAACCAGGACCAGGAATATCCCAGAGACCCAGTACGTC.

This clonotype has at least ten counts. This chain joins TRBV12-3 or TRBV12-4 and TRBJ2-2, with a tentative D call TRBD1 (6 bases). The ends were cut back, 1 base at V and 4 bases at J, with 13 bases in the middle. CDR3 length: 16 residues. The CDR3 coding sequence is TGTGCCAGCAGTTTAGGTTATACCAGGGGCACCGGGGAGCTGTTTTTT. It codes for CASSLGYTRGTGELFF.